One T cell receptor beta chain is described in this entry. Antigen: not known. Libraries were prepared by immunoSEQ multiplex PCR; TCRdb keeps only in-frame clonotypes and omits some of them. The top ten hold approximately 2.5% of the sample, which has some 500,000 clones, 80% to 90% seen once. Trimming shortened V by 0 bases and J by 1 base, and 22 bases separated the two germline ends. CDR1 MNHEY and CDR2 SVGEGT come from the germline V gene. CDR3 length: 20 residues. Stated treatment: roughly 20 received Ad26.COV2.S at low or high dose, single or two shots; about 5 received placebo; per-sample allocation not given. Sampling happened 63 days after the first vaccine or placebo injection. These data originate in a study of Ad26.COV2.S vaccination and SARS-CoV-2 variants. Study conclusions and caveats: Total T cell responses may have been underestimated by the TCR breadth and depth analyses.

This TCR came from a person aged 18-65 years who received the Ad26.COV2.S COVID-19 vaccine or a placebo. The chain employs TRBV6-2 or TRBV6-3 and TRBJ1-5; D remains unclear. Material: peripheral blood, obtained in a trial of Ad26.COV2.S vaccine versus placebo. The CDR3 nucleotides are TGTGCCAGCAGTTACTCGAGTGGGAAAACCGGGCGGGGAAGCAATCAGCCCCAGCATTTT. It is translated as CASSYSSGKTGRGSNQPQHF.